This T cell receptor beta chain was recovered during a study of blood T cell repertoires in COVID-19. Across the study: Researchers got acute and convalescent COVID-19 samples from the United States, Italy and Spain. The analysed material was cDNA or gDNA that came from T cells, B-cell-depleted T cells, or PBMCs.

The trim removed 5 bases at V and 3 bases at J, leaving 7 bases unmatched. The CDR3 spans 15 residues. Looked up from germline, CDR1 is SSHAT and CDR2 is FNYEAQ (reference sequence). The repertoire was sequenced with immunoSEQ multiplex PCR; TCRdb's copy has only in-frame clones and lacks some. In the table there are 190,000 or so clones, 81% of which are singletons. The genes are TRBV7-7 and TRBJ2-5, with 9 nucleotides matching TRBD2. This TCR derives from an elderly woman with COVID-19, enrolled during active disease. Sequencing used peripheral blood. CDR3 residues: CASSLSGGREETQYF. The CDR3 bases are TGTGCCAGCAGCCTCAGCGGGGGGCGTGAAGAGACCCAGTACTTC.